This T cell receptor (beta chain) comes out of a study of T-cell reconstitution after alpha-beta-depleted transplantation in children. Germline V CDR1 and CDR2: GTSNPN, SVGIG (reference sequence). The V gene end was trimmed by 1 base and the J gene end by 7 bases; junction bases not matched to a gene: 2. CDR3 length: 14 amino acids. The TCRbeta library incorporated unique molecular identifiers. One entry per CDR3 protein results from TCRdb running MiXCR on the PCR reads. The sample yields approximately 210,000 distinct CDR3 sequences, roughly 15% seen once. This clonotype occurred a few times. The sequence came from a human donor who donated a stem cell graft to a child with acute lymphoblastic leukemia. The material was PBMCs from the stem cell graft donor, obtained from the stem cell graft. V usage is TRBV30 and J usage is TRBJ2-3, with TRBD2 identical over 13 bases. The CDR3 here is CAWSGTSGRNTQYF. Written as DNA, the CDR3 is TGTGCCTGGAGTGGGACTAGCGGGAGAAATACGCAGTATTTT.